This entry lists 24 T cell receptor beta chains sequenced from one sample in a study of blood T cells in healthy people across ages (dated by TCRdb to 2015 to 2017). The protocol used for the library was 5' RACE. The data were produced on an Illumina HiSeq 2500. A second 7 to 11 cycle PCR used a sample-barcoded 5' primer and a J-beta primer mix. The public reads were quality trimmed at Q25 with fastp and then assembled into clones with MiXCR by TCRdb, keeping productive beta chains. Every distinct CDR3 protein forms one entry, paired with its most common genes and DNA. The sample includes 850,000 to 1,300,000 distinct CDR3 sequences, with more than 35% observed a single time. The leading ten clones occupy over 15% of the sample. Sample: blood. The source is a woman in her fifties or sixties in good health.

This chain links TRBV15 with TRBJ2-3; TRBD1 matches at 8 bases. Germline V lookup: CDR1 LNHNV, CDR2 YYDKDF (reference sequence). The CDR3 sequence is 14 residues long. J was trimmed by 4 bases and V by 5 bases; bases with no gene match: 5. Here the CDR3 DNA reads TGTGCCACCAGCGCAGGGGGCGCGGCAGATACGCAGTATTTT. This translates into CATSAGGAADTQYF.

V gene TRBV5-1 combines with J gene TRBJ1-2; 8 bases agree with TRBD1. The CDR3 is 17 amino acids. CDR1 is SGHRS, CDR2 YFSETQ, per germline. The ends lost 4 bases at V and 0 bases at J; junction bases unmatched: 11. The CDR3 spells CASSPRQGTLANYGYTF. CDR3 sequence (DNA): TGCGCCAGCAGCCCCAGACAGGGGACTTTAGCTAACTATGGCTACACCTTC.

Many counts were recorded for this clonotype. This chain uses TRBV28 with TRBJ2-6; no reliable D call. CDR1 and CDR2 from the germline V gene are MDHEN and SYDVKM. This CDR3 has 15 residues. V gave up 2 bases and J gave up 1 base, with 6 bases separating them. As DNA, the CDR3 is TGTGCCAGCAGTTTACAGCCTTCTGGGGCCAACGTCCTGACTTTC. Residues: CASSLQPSGANVLTF.

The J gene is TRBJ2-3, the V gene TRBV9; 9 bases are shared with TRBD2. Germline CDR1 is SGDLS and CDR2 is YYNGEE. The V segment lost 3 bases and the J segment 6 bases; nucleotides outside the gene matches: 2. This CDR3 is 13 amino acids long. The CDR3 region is CASSDGLADTQYF. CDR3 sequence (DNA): TGTGCCAGCAGCGATGGACTAGCGGATACGCAGTATTTT.

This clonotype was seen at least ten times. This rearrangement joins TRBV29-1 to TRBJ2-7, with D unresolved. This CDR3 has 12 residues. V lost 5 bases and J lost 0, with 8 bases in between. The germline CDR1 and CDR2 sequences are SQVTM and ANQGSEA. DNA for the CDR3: TGCAGCGTTAAGACACACTCCTACGAGCAGTACTTC. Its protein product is CSVKTHSYEQYF.

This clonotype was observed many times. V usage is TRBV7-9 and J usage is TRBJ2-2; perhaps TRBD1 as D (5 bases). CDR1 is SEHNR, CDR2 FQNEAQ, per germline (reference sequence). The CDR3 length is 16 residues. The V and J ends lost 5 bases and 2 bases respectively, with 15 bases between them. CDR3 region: CASSQGGGPNTGELFF. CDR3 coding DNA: TGTGCCAGCAGCCAGGGTGGCGGACCAAACACCGGGGAGCTGTTTTTT.

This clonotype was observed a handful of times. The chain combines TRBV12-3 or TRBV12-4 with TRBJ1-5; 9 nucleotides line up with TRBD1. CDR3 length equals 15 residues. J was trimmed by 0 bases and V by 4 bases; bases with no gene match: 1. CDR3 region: CASSWTGDSNQPQHF. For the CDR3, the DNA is TGTGCCAGCAGTTGGACAGGGGATAGCAATCAGCCCCAGCATTTT.

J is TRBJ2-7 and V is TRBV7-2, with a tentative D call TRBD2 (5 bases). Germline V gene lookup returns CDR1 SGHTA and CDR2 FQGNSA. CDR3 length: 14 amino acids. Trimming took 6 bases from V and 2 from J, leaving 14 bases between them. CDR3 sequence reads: CASSPKISAYEQYF. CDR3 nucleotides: TGTGCCAGCAGTCCGAAGATTAGCGCCTACGAGCAGTACTTC.

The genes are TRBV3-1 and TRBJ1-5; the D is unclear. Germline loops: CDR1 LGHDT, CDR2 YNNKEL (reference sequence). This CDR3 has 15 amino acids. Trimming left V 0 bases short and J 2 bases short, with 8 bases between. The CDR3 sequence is CASSQDTVGNQPQHF. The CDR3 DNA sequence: TGTGCCAGCAGCCAAGACACCGTAGGCAATCAGCCCCAGCATTTT.

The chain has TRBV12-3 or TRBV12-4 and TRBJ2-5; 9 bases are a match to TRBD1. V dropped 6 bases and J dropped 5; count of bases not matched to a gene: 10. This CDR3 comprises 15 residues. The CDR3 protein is CASSPGQGRLETQYF. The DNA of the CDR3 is TGTGCCAGCAGCCCCGGACAGGGGAGGCTGGAGACCCAGTACTTC.

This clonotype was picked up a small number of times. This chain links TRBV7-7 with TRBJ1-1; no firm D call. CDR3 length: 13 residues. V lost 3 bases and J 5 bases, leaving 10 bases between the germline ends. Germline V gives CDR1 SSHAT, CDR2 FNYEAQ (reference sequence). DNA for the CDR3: TGTGCCAGCAGCTTTAGTCGGGAAACTGAAGCTTTCTTT. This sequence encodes CASSFSRETEAFF.

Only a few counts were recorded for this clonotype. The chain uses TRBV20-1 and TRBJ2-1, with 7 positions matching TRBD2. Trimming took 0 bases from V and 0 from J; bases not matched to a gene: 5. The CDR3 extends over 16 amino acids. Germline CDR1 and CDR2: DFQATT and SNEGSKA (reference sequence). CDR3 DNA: TGCAGTGCTAGAGATCGGCGCGGGAGCTCCTACAATGAGCAGTTCTTC. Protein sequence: CSARDRRGSSYNEQFF.

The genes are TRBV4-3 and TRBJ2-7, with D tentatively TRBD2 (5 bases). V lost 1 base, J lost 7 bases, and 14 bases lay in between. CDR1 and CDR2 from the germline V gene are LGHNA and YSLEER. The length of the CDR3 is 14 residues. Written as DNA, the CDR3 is TGCGCCAGCAGCCAAGGGGCTAGCCTTAATGAGCAGTACTTC. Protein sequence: CASSQGASLNEQYF.

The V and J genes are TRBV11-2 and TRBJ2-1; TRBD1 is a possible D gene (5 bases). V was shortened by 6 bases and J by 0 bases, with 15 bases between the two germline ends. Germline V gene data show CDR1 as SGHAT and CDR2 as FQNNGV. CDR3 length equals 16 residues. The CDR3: CASSRDGANSYNEQFF. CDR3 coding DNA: TGTGCCAGCAGTCGAGATGGGGCGAACTCCTACAATGAGCAGTTCTTC. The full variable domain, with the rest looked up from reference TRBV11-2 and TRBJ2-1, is EAGVAQSPRYKIIEKRQSVAFWCNPISGHATLYWYQQILGQGPKLLIQFQNNGVVDDSQLPKDRFSAERLKGVDSTLKIQPAKLEDSAVYLCASSRDGANSYNEQFFGPGTRLTVL.

This chain's CDR3 is CASSPDLDRGHEAFF. CDR3 DNA: TGTGCCAGCAGCCCCGACCTAGACAGGGGGCATGAAGCTTTCTTT. This rearrangement joins TRBV6-5 to TRBJ1-1; TRBD1 matches 10 bases. With 6 bases clipped from V and 7 bases from J, the junction kept 11 bases outside the gene matches. CDR1 and CDR2 from the germline V gene are MNHEY and SVGAGI. This CDR3 is built from 15 residues.

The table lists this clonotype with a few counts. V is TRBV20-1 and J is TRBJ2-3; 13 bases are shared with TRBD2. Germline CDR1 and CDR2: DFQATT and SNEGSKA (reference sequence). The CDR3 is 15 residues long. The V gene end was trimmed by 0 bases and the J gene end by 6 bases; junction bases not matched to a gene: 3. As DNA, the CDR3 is TGCAGTGCTAGAGACGGACTAGCGGGAGTGGATACGCAGTATTTT. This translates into CSARDGLAGVDTQYF.

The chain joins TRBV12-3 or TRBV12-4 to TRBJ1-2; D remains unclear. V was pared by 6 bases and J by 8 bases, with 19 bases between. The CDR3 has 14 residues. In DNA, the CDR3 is TGTGCCAGCAGCTTGACAATCGGGGTAGGAGGCTACACCTTC. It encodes CASSLTIGVGGYTF.

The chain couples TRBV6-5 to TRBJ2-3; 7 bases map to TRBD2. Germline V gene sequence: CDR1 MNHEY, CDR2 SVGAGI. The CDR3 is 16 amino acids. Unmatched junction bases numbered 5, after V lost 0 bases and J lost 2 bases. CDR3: CASSYSGAGITDTQYF. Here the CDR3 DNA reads TGTGCCAGCAGTTACTCGGGAGCGGGAATCACAGATACGCAGTATTTT.

CDR3 in DNA: TGTGCCATCAGTGAGTCGATCGGTCGGGGCGGTGAGCAGTTCTTC. Protein sequence: CAISESIGRGGEQFF. The chain employs TRBV10-3 and TRBJ2-1; possibly TRBD1 or TRBD2 for D (5 bases each). The CDR3 has 15 residues. The germline gives CDR1 ENHRY, CDR2 SYGVKD. The V gene lost 0 bases and the J gene lost 9 bases, with 15 bases spanning the gap.

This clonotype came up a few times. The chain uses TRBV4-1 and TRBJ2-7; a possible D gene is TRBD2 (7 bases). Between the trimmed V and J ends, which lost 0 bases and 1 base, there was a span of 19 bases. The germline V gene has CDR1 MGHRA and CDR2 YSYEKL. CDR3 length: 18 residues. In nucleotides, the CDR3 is TGCGCCAGCAGCCAAGATAATGGGGGACGGGGGGCGTCCTACGAGCAGTACTTC. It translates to CASSQDNGGRGASYEQYF.

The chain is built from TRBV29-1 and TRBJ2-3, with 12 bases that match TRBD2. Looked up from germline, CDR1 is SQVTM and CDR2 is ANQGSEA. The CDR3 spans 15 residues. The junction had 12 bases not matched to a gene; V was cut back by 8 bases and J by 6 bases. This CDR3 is CSMETSGRGTDTQYF. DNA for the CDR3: TGCAGCATGGAGACTAGCGGGAGAGGGACTGATACGCAGTATTTT.

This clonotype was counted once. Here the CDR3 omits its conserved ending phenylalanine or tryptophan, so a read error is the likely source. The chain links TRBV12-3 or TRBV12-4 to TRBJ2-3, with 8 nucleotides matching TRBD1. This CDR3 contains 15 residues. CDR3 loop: CASSLQGASTDMQYS. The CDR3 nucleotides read TGTGCCAGCAGTTTACAGGGGGCTAGCACAGATATGCAGTATTCT.

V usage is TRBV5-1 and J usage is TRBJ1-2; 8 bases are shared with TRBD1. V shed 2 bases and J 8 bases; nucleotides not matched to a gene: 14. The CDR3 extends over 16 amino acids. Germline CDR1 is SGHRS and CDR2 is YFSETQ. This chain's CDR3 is CASSLDPGQAIYGYTF. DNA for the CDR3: TGCGCCAGCAGCTTAGACCCGGGACAGGCGATCTACGGCTACACCTTC.

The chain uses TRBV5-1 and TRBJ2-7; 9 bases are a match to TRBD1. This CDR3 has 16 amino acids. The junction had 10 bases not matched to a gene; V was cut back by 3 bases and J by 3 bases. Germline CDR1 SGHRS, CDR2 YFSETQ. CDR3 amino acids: CASSSRQGVWDYEQYF. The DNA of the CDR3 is TGCGCCAGCAGCTCCAGACAGGGGGTATGGGACTACGAGCAGTACTTC.